The clone carrying this TCR beta chain appeared a single time. The data stem from a study of blood T cell repertoires in COVID-19. Assay: immunoSEQ multiplex PCR; the TCRdb copy retains only in-frame clones and omits some. Among about 210,000 clones listed, 75% to 85% were seen once. V lost 6 bases and J lost 13, with 21 bases in between. Germline values: CDR1 MNHEY, CDR2 SVGAGI. This CDR3 has 14 amino acids. This clonotype was obtained from a man aged 50 or older with active or convalescent COVID-19. Sequenced input: peripheral blood. The chain employs TRBV6-5 and TRBJ1-4, with a weak D call TRBD1 (6 bases). In DNA, the CDR3 is TGTGCCAGCAGCCGAACAGGGTCCAATGAGGGACTGTTTTTT. Translated, it gives CASSRTGSNEGLFF.